This paragraph covers one T cell receptor (beta chain) sequence. Antigen specificity is unknown. This may be a read error, as it is one base from a much larger clone. This entry belongs to a study of Graves' ophthalmopathy and Graves' hyperthyroidism. Germline lookup yields CDR1 MGHDK and CDR2 SYGVNS. V shed 6 bases and J shed 2 bases, with 11 bases lying between them. The CDR3 spans 14 residues. Amplification from RNA transcripts yielded the TCR beta CDR3 regions. The authors performed first-round RT-PCR with HTBI primers and then a second-round multiplex PCR. TCRdb re-derived calls from the multiplex PCR reads in MiXCR, one entry per CDR3 protein. The sample includes almost 750,000 distinct CDR3 sequences, approximately 40% seen only once; the top ten take about 40%. Broader study findings: Thyroid clonotypes that were expanded above 0.001 frequency mostly also appeared in blood. Ophthalmopathy progression was predicted by the model at 70.59% sensitivity and under 75% specificity.

Additional autoimmune diseases, uncontrolled infections, pregnancy or lactation disqualified patients. It was from 10 ml of fresh peripheral blood that the PBMCs came. The TCR was taken from an adult man with Graves' ophthalmopathy. The chain combines TRBV25-1 with TRBJ1-5, with D possibly TRBD1 on 5 matching bases. Sequenced input: peripheral blood. In DNA form, the CDR3 reads TGTGCCAGCAGCCAGGGCGATGGCAATCAGCCCCAGCATTTT. Its protein is CASSQGDGNQPQHF.